This entry features one T cell receptor (beta chain) sequence. By share, this clone ranks as medium-sized (0.01 to 0.1%). Its antigen target is currently unknown. Within one base of it there is no much larger clone, and no base qualities were kept. CDR1 LGHNA and CDR2 YNFKEQ were looked up in the germline V gene. The CDR3, from cysteine to phenylalanine, totals 14 residues. Only CDR3 DNA is held: 42 bases, read in frame from base 1. V loses 0 bases, J loses 11 bases, and the germline ends lie 16 bases apart. Library generation was performed with the immunoSEQ multiplex PCR assay. Entries here come from immuneACCESS through TCRdb and include only in-frame sequences with V and J called. Some clones fail to appear in such tables; in the studies checked, an unresolved V gene covers under half of the shortfall, and the cause of the remainder is unknown. Present in this sample are more than 8,500 clones, 69% of which were seen just once. Around a fifth of the sample is held by the ten biggest clonotypes.

The donors were melanoma patients. These data are taken from a study of CD4+ T cells in melanoma (dated by TCRdb to between 2021 and 2024). For context, the study as a whole: Neoantigen-specific CD4+ T cells in human melanoma were investigated in the study.

What the authors observed across the whole study: The report described a correlation between neoantigen-specific CD4+ T cells and the function of CD8+ T cells, macrophages and B cells. According to the report, neoantigen-specific CD4+ T cells in melanoma displayed diverse differentiation states.

The rearranged segments are TRBV4-2 and TRBJ1-1; the best D guess is TRBD1, with 5 bases matching. This clonotype was obtained from a human donor with melanoma. The source material was peripheral blood. The CDR3 reads CASSQDPGLNVAFF. The nucleotide sequence reads TGTGCCAGCAGCCAAGATCCGGGGCTCAACGTCGCTTTCTTT.